This is a list of T cell receptor beta chains from one sample in a study of CD8 T cells in ankylosing spondylitis. TCRdb re-analysed the 5' RACE reads in MiXCR, keeping a single row per CDR3 protein. The sample comprises roughly 370,000 distinct CDR3 sequences, about 20% of which are singletons, and 16% rests with the top ten. The sequencing input was blood, either unsorted or a sorted T cell fraction (not recorded which). These receptors were obtained from a male donor with ankylosing spondylitis. Each CDR3 is given with its conserved first and last residue. D genes are given only for firm matches. Rows give clone size only sometimes, using once, few, many, or a class for an expanded clone.

few TRBJ2-5 TRBV28 NA TGTGCCAGCAGTCTCCCCTTGGGGGAGACCCAGTACTTC CASSLPLGETQYF
NA TRBJ2-2 TRBV9 NA TGTGCCAGCAGCGAAACCGGGGAGGCCGGGGAGCTGTTTTTT CASSETGEAGELFF
NA TRBJ2-3 TRBV20-1 TRBD2 TGCAGTGCTAGAGAGACTAGCGGCACAGATACGCAGTATTTT CSARETSGTDTQYF
NA TRBJ2-7 TRBV5-5 TRBD2 TGTGCCAGCAGCCGGGGACTAGCTGTCGGCGAGCAGTACTTC CASSRGLAVGEQYF
NA TRBJ1-1 TRBV2 NA TGTGCCAGCAGTGAACGGGGGAATCGGAACACTGAAGCTTTCTTT CASSERGNRNTEAFF
NA TRBJ2-1 TRBV19 NA TGTGCCAGTAGTATGGTGGGGGGATATGAGCAGTTCTTC CASSMVGGYEQFF
NA TRBJ1-4 TRBV5-1 NA TGCGCCAGCAGCTTGGAGGCAGGACTAGAAAAACTGTTTTTT CASSLEAGLEKLFF
NA TRBJ1-6 TRBV5-4 NA TGTGCCAGCAGCTTGTCGGCAGGGTTTAATTCACCCCTCCACTTT CASSLSAGFNSPLHF
many TRBJ2-5 TRBV6-1 NA TGTGCCAGCTATAACCGGGGCCTCGGGGAGACCCAGTACTTC CASYNRGLGETQYF
few TRBJ2-2 TRBV29-1 NA TGCAGCGTTGTCGACAAGAACACCGGGGAGCTGTTTTTT CSVVDKNTGELFF
few TRBJ2-7 TRBV4-1 TRBD2 TGCGCCAGCAGCCGGACCTTAGCGGGCTCCTACGAGCAGTACTTC CASSRTLAGSYEQYF
NA TRBJ2-7 TRBV21-1 NA TGTGCCAGCAGCAAGACTATTAACCTCGACAACTACGAGCAGTACTTC CASSKTINLDNYEQYF
NA TRBJ2-6 TRBV4-2 NA TGTGCCAGCAGCCAAGATCGGACCGGGGGGGCCAACGTCCTGACTTTC CASSQDRTGGANVLTF
few TRBJ2-7 TRBV20-1 NA TGCAGTGCTAGAGATAGAAGACTCCCCCACTTC CSARDRRLPHF
many TRBJ1-2 TRBV5-1 NA TGCGCCAGCAGCTTGGAAGCAGACAACTATGGCTACACCTTC CASSLEADNYGYTF
NA TRBJ2-1 TRBV5-1 NA TGCGCCAGCAGCGGGACGACTAGTAGCAATGAGCAGTTCTTC CASSGTTSSNEQFF
few TRBJ1-2 TRBV29-1 NA TGCAGCGTTGGGGGGGCTCCTTATGGCTACACCTTC CSVGGAPYGYTF
NA TRBJ2-7 TRBV12-3/TRBV12-4 NA TGTGCCAGCAGCCAGGGACACCACGAGCAGTACTTC CASSQGHHEQYF
once TRBJ1-1 TRBV20-1 NA TGCAGTGCTGTCGGTAGGAACACTGAAGCTTTCTTT CSAVGRNTEAFF
few TRBJ1-3 TRBV18 NA TGTGCCAGCTCACCGGTACAGGGCTATGGAAACACCATATATTTT CASSPVQGYGNTIYF
NA TRBJ2-1 TRBV28 TRBD2 TGTGCCAGTGGACTAGCGAAGTCCTACAATGAGCAGTTCTTC CASGLAKSYNEQFF
NA TRBJ2-1 TRBV11-2 NA TGTGCCAGCAGCTTAGATAGGGGCGGACATTTCATACAGTTCTTC CASSLDRGGHFIQFF
few TRBJ1-6 TRBV4-3 NA TGCGCCAGCAGCCAAGATCGAGGGGGTGGTTCACCCCTCCACTTT CASSQDRGGGSPLHF
NA TRBJ2-3 TRBV5-1 TRBD2 TGCGCCAGCAGCCCTATGACTAGCCGAAGCACAGATACGCAGTATTTT CASSPMTSRSTDTQYF
NA TRBJ2-3 TRBV20-1 NA TGCAGTGCTCGCCGGACTGGATCAGATACGCAGTATTTT CSARRTGSDTQYF
NA TRBJ2-1 TRBV24-1 NA TGTGCCACCACGGACAGTCAGTACAATGAGCAGTTCTTC CATTDSQYNEQFF
NA TRBJ2-5 TRBV6-5 TRBD1 TGTGCCAGCAGTTACTCGGGGACAGAGAGAGAGACCCAGTACTTC CASSYSGTERETQYF
NA TRBJ2-7 TRBV7-9 NA TGTGCCAGCAGCTTAGCGGACAGCTCCTACGAGCAGTACTTC CASSLADSSYEQYF
NA TRBJ2-2 TRBV20-1 NA TGCAGTGCCCAGCGGTTCGGGAACACCGGGGAGCTGTTTTTT CSAQRFGNTGELFF
NA TRBJ2-5 TRBV12-5 NA TGTGCTAGTGGTTTGGAAGGGGGAGAGACCCAGTACTTC CASGLEGGETQYF
NA TRBJ2-7 TRBV20-1 NA TGCAGTGCTTGGAGGCTAGAATACGAGCAGTACTTC CSAWRLEYEQYF
NA TRBJ2-7 TRBV18 NA TGTGCCAGCTCACCGTCCGGGACCGTGGGCGAGCAGTACTTC CASSPSGTVGEQYF
NA TRBJ1-2 TRBV20-1 TRBD1 TGCAGTGCTACAGGGGGCCGATGGCTGAGGGGCTACACCTTC CSATGGRWLRGYTF
once TRBJ1-3 TRBV7-2 NA TGTGCCAGCAGCTTAGTGACAGCTTCCCCCTCTGGAAACACCATATATTTT CASSLVTASPSGNTIYF
NA TRBJ1-1 TRBV3-1 NA TGTGCCAGCAGCCAAGAAGGGCAGGGAACTGAAGCTTTCTTT CASSQEGQGTEAFF
few TRBJ2-2 TRBV5-1 TRBD1 TGCGCCAGCAGCTCCCGGGACAGGGGCGCCGGGGAGCTGTTTTTT CASSSRDRGAGELFF
NA TRBJ2-1 TRBV6-6 NA TGTGCCATAGGCCGCAATGAGCAGTTCTTC CAIGRNEQFF
NA TRBJ1-6 TRBV7-2 NA TGTGCCAGCAGCCCGAACGGAGGAAAAAATAATTCACCCCTCCACTTT CASSPNGGKNNSPLHF
few TRBJ2-3 TRBV5-1 NA TGCGCCAGCAGCTTGCGGCTAGGCACAGATACGCAGTATTTT CASSLRLGTDTQYF
NA TRBJ2-5 TRBV5-6 NA TGTGCCAGCAGCTTCCAGAGGGAGACCCAGTACTTC CASSFQRETQYF
NA TRBJ1-1 TRBV11-2 TRBD1 TGTGCCAGCAGCTTACCTTGGCAGGGGGACTTCGCTGAAGCTTTCTTT CASSLPWQGDFAEAFF